The T cell receptor beta chain under discussion was sequenced for a study of CD8 T cells in ankylosing spondylitis. Germline V gene data show CDR1 as DFQATT and CDR2 as SNEGSKA (reference sequence). With 4 bases clipped from V and 7 bases from J, the junction kept 14 bases outside the gene matches. The CDR3 sequence is 16 residues long. Notes on the study in general: A motif of fewer than ten highly homologous TCR beta variants was seen as apparently characteristic of ankylosing spondylitis blood. Earlier literature documents some of the motif variants in reactive arthritis synovial fluid and blood.

Remarks on this clonotype: Its antigen is unidentified.

Making the TCR beta libraries involved quantitative 5'-RACE with molecular barcodes. A single record per CDR3 protein comes from TCRdb applying MiXCR to the 5' RACE reads. This table has 200,000 to 300,000 distinct CDR3 sequences, approximately 9% appearing once. V is TRBV20-1 and J is TRBJ1-4; 8 positions match TRBD1. Material for sequencing was blood, either unsorted or a sorted T cell fraction (not recorded which). This clonotype originated in a male donor with ankylosing spondylitis or in good health (not recorded which). The CDR3 DNA sequence: TGCAGTGCTACCCGGGTGGGGCAGGGGGCGGGTGAAAAACTGTTTTTT. This gives the protein CSATRVGQGAGEKLFF.